A single sample is the source of the 22 T cell receptor beta chains below, sequenced in a study of blood T cell repertoires in COVID-19. The protocol was immunoSEQ multiplex PCR, while the TCRdb copy is restricted to in-frame clones and leaves out a portion. The table shows tens of thousands of clones, with about 80% occurring only once. Sequencing was carried out using peripheral blood. These receptor sequences come from a man between 65 and 85 years old with acute or convalescent COVID-19.

The rearrangement joins TRBV5-6 to TRBJ2-2; D gene ambiguous. CDR1 and CDR2 (germline): SGHDT, YYEEEE. The V end lost 0 bases, the J end lost 4 bases, and 4 bases lay between the germline ends. The length of the CDR3 is 13 residues. CDR3 nucleotides: TGTGCCAGCAGCTTGGCGGGCACCGGGGAGCTGTTTTTT. Encoded protein: CASSLAGTGELFF.

The gene calls are TRBV7-3 and TRBJ2-2; the D gene is possibly TRBD1 (6 bases). CDR3 length: 19 amino acids. From germline, CDR1 is SGHTA and CDR2 FQGTGA. Trimming pared 5 bases from V and 8 bases from J, leaving 30 bases between. The CDR3 DNA reads as TGTGCCAGCAGCCCCTCACCCCCCCGTTCAGGGGTAGGTGGTGGGGAGCTGTTTTTT. Protein: CASSPSPPRSGVGGGELFF.

J is TRBJ1-2 and V is TRBV3-1 (or the pseudogene TRBV3-2), with D perhaps matching TRBD1 (6 bases). Trimming cost V 3 bases and J 2 bases, with 10 bases left between them. The germline V gene encodes CDR1 LGHDT and CDR2 YNNKEL (reference sequence). CDR3 length: 14 amino acids. The CDR3 DNA reads TGTGCCAGCAGCCAGGCACAGGGAAACTATGGCTACACCTTC. Protein: CASSQAQGNYGYTF.

The chain is built from TRBV6-5 and TRBJ2-3; D not resolved. V lost 6 bases, J lost 2 bases, and 15 bases lay in between. The germline CDR1 and CDR2 sequences are MNHEY and SVGAGI. The CDR3 loop spans 15 amino acids. The DNA of the CDR3 is TGTGCCAGCAGCCGCGCCGGCGGATACACAGATACGCAGTATTTT. This encodes CASSRAGGYTDTQYF.

The chain uses TRBV3-1 (or the pseudogene TRBV3-2) and TRBJ1-1, with a possible D match to TRBD1 (6 bases). CDR1 and CDR2 from the germline V gene are LGHDT and YNNKEL (reference sequence). The germline V and J ends were trimmed by 7 bases and 4 bases, with 10 bases remaining between them. The CDR3 is made up of 12 amino acids. The CDR3 loop reads CASNMGATEAFF. The DNA of the CDR3 is TGTGCCAGCAACATGGGGGCCACTGAAGCTTTCTTT.

The table lists this clone with a few counts. The CDR3 loop reads CSVLAGVSYEQYF. The CDR3 DNA reads as TGCAGCGTCTTAGCAGGGGTTTCCTACGAGCAGTACTTC. The chain combines TRBV29-1 with TRBJ2-7; D is perhaps TRBD1 (6 bases). The germline V gene has CDR1 SQVTM and CDR2 ANQGSEA. V was trimmed by 6 bases and J by 1 base, leaving 13 bases between them. The CDR3 is 13 amino acids.

The chain employs TRBV5-4 and TRBJ2-1; 8 positions agree with TRBD2. CDR1 is SGHNT, CDR2 YYREEE, per germline (reference sequence). This CDR3 has 15 amino acids. J was trimmed by 7 bases and V by 4 bases; bases with no gene match: 10. Here the CDR3 DNA reads TGTGCCAGCAGCGGGGAGCGGGGGATGAGGAATGAGCAGTTCTTC. Translation: CASSGERGMRNEQFF.

This rearrangement joins TRBV5-1 to TRBJ2-3, with D maybe TRBD1 (5 bases). Trimming cost V 0 bases and J 2 bases, with 13 bases left between them. CDR3 length: 16 residues. CDR1 and CDR2 from the germline V gene are SGHRS and YFSETQ. The CDR3: CASSLERGSNTDTQYF. DNA for the CDR3: TGCGCCAGCAGCTTGGAAAGGGGCTCTAACACAGATACGCAGTATTTT.

This clone was recorded only once. The rearrangement links TRBV9 to TRBJ2-4; D is perhaps TRBD2 (6 bases). The germline V gene encodes CDR1 SGDLS and CDR2 YYNGEE. Trimming took off 4 bases at V and 1 base at J, with 9 bases between the two ends. CDR3 length equals 14 residues. In DNA, the CDR3 is TGTGCCAGCAGCATTGGAGGGGCCAAAAACATTCAGTACTTC. It codes for CASSIGGAKNIQYF.

J is TRBJ1-2 and V is TRBV6-5; a possible D gene is TRBD1 (6 bases). V lost 6 bases and J lost 6, with 17 bases in between. The CDR3 sequence is 14 residues long. Germline CDR1 reads MNHEY; CDR2 reads SVGAGI. The CDR3 is CASSLSQGRDGYTF. The CDR3 bases are TGTGCCAGCAGCCTGTCTCAGGGGCGAGATGGCTACACCTTC.

This rearrangement joins TRBV6-5 to TRBJ1-6; D might be TRBD1 (6 bases). This CDR3 region has 15 residues. With 7 bases removed from V and 5 bases from J, the gap between germline ends came to 15 bases. In germline, CDR1 is MNHEY, CDR2 SVGAGI. The CDR3 spells CASIPDRSDNSPLHF. The CDR3 DNA reads as TGTGCCAGCATCCCAGACAGGAGCGATAATTCACCCCTCCACTTT.

This chain links TRBV3-1 (or the pseudogene TRBV3-2) with TRBJ2-3; 7 bases agree with TRBD2. Germline values: CDR1 LGHDT, CDR2 YNNKEL (reference sequence). Trimming removed 4 bases from V and 4 bases from J; junction bases left unmatched: 17. The CDR3 is 18 residues long. CDR3 sequence (DNA): TGTGCCAGCAGCCCGTCCTTCTTGGGGGGAGGGCCCTCAGATACGCAGTATTTT. Its translation is CASSPSFLGGGPSDTQYF.

The chain couples TRBV28 to TRBJ2-1; 10 bases agree with TRBD2. J lost 6 bases, V lost 5 bases, and 10 bases had no gene match. Germline CDR1 MDHEN, CDR2 SYDVKM. The CDR3 contains 16 residues. The CDR3 DNA is TGTGCCAGCAGTCCGATGACTAGCGGGCCATTCAATGAGCAGTTCTTC. Amino acids: CASSPMTSGPFNEQFF.

The CDR3 protein is CATSEWGRSGSSYNEQFF. In nucleotides, the CDR3 is TGTGCCACCAGTGAGTGGGGGAGGAGCGGGAGCTCCTACAATGAGCAGTTCTTC. The chain employs TRBV24-1 and TRBJ2-1, with 8 bases fitting TRBD2. Germline loops: CDR1 KGHDR, CDR2 SFDVKD. V lost 4 bases, J lost 0 bases, and 10 bases stayed unmatched. This CDR3 is 18 amino acids long.

V and J are TRBV27 and TRBJ1-1; D might be TRBD1 (6 bases). V was shortened by 6 bases and J by 1 base, with 9 bases between the two germline ends. The CDR3 spans 13 residues. Germline V gene sequence: CDR1 MNHEY, CDR2 SMNVEV (reference sequence). CDR3 nucleotide sequence: TGTGCCAGCAGGTTGACAGGGAACACTGAAGCTTTCTTT. Translated, it gives CASRLTGNTEAFF.

The rearrangement links TRBV30 to TRBJ1-2; no clear D gene. V gave up 2 bases and J gave up 4 bases, with 14 bases separating them. Germline-derived CDR1 and CDR2 are GTSNPN and SVGIG (reference sequence). CDR3 length: 14 amino acids. The CDR3 region has the DNA TGTGCCTGGAGTCCTACAGTCCCCCGCTATGGCTACACCTTC. Protein sequence: CAWSPTVPRYGYTF. Filled out from reference TRBV30 and TRBJ1-2, the complete variable domain reads SQTIHQWPATLVQPVGSPLSLECTVEGTSNPNLYWYRQAAGRGLQLLFYSVGIGQISSEVPQNLSASRPQDRQFILSSKKLLLSDSGFYLCAWSPTVPRYGYTFGSGTRLTVV.

A single count supports this clone. The rearrangement links TRBV30 to TRBJ1-1; 8 bases are shared with TRBD1. The J segment lost 9 bases and the V segment lost 5 bases, leaving 8 bases of the junction unmatched. CDR3 length equals 12 residues. Looked up from germline, CDR1 is GTSNPN and CDR2 is SVGIG (reference sequence). The DNA of the CDR3 is TGTGCCTGGGGGGGGCGGGACAGGAAAGCTTTCTTT. Translating gives CAWGGRDRKAFF. Filled out from reference TRBV30 and TRBJ1-1, the complete variable domain reads SQTIHQWPATLVQPVGSPLSLECTVEGTSNPNLYWYRQAAGRGLQLLFYSVGIGQISSEVPQNLSASRPQDRQFILSSKKLLLSDSGFYLCAWGGRDRKAFFGQGTRLTVV.

The V call is TRBV6-5, the J call TRBJ1-4, with D perhaps TRBD1 (5 bases). The CDR3 spans 14 residues. V lost 0 bases and J lost 8, with 10 bases in between. CDR1 is MNHEY and CDR2 is SVGAGI in the germline V gene. The CDR3 sequence: CASSYSDTKEKLFF. CDR3 bases: TGTGCCAGCAGTTACTCGGACACCAAGGAAAAACTGTTTTTT.

The rearrangement links TRBV25-1 to TRBJ2-1, with 12 bases fitting TRBD1. CDR3 size: 15 residues. With 3 bases clipped from V and 8 bases from J, the junction kept 5 bases outside the gene matches. Looked up from germline, CDR1 is MGHDK and CDR2 is SYGVNS. The CDR3 region has the DNA TGTGCCAGCAGTGATAGGGGACAGGGGGCTCATGAGCAGTTCTTC. The encoded protein is CASSDRGQGAHEQFF.

The sample holds a few counts of this clone. V usage is TRBV6-2 or TRBV6-3 and J usage is TRBJ1-2; 10 bases fit TRBD1. Trimming at V came to 4 bases and at J to 1 base, leaving 6 bases not matched to a gene. This CDR3 contains 16 residues. The germline CDR1 and CDR2 sequences are MNHEY and SVGEGT. The CDR3 loop is CASSFSGTGDNYGYTF. Here the CDR3 DNA reads TGTGCCAGCAGTTTCTCCGGGACAGGGGATAACTATGGCTACACCTTC.

This rearrangement joins TRBV15 to TRBJ2-5, with D maybe TRBD1 (7 bases). The ends were cut back, 1 base at V and 4 bases at J, with 19 bases in the middle. The CDR3 has 17 residues. Germline CDR1 and CDR2: LNHNV and YYDKDF (reference sequence). CDR3 sequence (DNA): TGTGCCACCAGCAGAGGGAGGGGACAGCTGAAGGGAGAGACCCAGTACTTC. Translation: CATSRGRGQLKGETQYF.

The chain carries TRBV29-1 and TRBJ2-7; a weak D match, TRBD2 (6 bases). CDR1 and CDR2 (germline): SQVTM, ANQGSEA. Between the trimmed V and J ends, which lost 2 bases and 1 base, there was a span of 15 bases. The CDR3 has 15 amino acids. The CDR3 DNA follows: TGCAGCGTTGAATTGCGGGGCCCCGATTCCTACGAGCAGTACTTC. Its protein is CSVELRGPDSYEQYF.